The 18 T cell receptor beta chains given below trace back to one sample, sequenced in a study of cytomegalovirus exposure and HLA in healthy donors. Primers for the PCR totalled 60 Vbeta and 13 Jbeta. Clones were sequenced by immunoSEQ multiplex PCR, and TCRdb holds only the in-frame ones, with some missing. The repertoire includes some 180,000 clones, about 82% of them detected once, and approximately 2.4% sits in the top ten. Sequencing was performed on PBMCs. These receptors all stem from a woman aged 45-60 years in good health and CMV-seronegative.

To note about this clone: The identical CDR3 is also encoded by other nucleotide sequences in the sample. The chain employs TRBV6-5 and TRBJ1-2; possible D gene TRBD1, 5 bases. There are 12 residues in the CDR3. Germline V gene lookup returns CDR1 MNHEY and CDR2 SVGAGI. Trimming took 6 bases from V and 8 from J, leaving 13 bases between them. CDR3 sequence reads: CASSPQGGGYTF. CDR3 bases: TGTGCCAGCAGCCCCCAGGGAGGCGGCTACACCTTC.

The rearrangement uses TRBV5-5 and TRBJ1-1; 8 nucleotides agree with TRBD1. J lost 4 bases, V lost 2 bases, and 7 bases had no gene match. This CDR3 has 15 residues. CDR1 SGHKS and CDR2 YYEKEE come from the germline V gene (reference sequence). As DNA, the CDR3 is TGTGCCAGCAGCTTCTTAAATCAGGGGGCCACTGAAGCTTTCTTT. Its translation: CASSFLNQGATEAFF.

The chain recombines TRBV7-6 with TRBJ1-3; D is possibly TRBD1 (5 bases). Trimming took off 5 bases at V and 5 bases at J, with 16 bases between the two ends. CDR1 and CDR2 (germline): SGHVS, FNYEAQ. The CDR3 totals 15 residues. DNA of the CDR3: TGTGCCAGCAGCCCAGGGTCAGCAGGTAGAAACACCATATATTTT. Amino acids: CASSPGSAGRNTIYF.

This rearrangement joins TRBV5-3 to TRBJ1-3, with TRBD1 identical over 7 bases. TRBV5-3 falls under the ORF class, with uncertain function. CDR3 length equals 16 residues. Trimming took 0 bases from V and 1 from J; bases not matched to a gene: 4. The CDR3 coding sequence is TGTGCCAGAAGCTTGGGACAGGGTGGATCTGGAAACACCATATATTTT. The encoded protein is CARSLGQGGSGNTIYF.

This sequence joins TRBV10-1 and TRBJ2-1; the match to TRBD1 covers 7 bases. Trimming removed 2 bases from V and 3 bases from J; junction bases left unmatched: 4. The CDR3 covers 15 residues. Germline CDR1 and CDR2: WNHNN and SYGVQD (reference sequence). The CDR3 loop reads CASSERGQDYNEQFF. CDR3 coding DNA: TGCGCCAGCAGTGAGAGAGGACAGGACTACAATGAGCAGTTCTTC.

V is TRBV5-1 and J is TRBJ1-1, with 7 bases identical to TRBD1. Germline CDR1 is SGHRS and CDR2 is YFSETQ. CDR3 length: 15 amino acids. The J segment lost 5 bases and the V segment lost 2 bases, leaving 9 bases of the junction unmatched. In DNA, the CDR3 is TGCGCCAGCAGCTTTGTACAGGGGCGGGGAACTGAAGCTTTCTTT. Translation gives CASSFVQGRGTEAFF. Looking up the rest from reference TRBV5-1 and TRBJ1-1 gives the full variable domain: KAGVTQTPRYLIKTRGQQVTLSCSPISGHRSVSWYQQTPGQGLQFLFEYFSETQRNKGNFPGRFSGRQFSNSRSEMNVSTLELGDSALYLCASSFVQGRGTEAFFGQGTRLTVV.

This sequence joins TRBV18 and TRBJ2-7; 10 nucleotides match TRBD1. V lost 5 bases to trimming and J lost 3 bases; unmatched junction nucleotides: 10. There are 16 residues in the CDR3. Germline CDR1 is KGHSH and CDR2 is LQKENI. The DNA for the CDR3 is TGTGCCAGCTCAGAATACCAGGGGACAGGGGTCTACGAGCAGTACTTC. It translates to CASSEYQGTGVYEQYF.

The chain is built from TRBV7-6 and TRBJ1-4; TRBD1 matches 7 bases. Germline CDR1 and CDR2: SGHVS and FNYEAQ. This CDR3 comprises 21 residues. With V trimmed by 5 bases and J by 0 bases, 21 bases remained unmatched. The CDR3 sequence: CASSLTTGTAYYASTNEKLFF. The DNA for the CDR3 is TGTGCCAGCAGCCTAACAACCGGGACAGCATACTACGCTTCAACTAATGAAAAACTGTTTTTT.

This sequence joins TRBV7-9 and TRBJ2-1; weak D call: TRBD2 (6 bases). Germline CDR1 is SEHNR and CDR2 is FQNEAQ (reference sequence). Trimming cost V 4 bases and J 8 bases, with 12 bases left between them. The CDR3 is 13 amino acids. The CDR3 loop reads CASSSRGLDEQFF. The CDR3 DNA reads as TGTGCCAGCAGCTCCCGGGGGTTGGATGAGCAGTTCTTC. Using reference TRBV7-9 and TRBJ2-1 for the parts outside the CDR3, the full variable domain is DTGVSQNPRHKITKRGQNVTFRCDPISEHNRLYWYRQTLGQGPEFLTYFQNEAQLEKSRLLSDRFSAERPKGSFSTLEIQRTEQGDSAMYLCASSSRGLDEQFFGPGTRLTVL.

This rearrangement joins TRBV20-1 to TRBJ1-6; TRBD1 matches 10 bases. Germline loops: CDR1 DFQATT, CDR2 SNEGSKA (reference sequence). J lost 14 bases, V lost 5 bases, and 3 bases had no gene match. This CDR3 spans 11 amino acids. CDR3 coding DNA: TGCAGTGCTGACAGGGGGCTAACCCTCCACTTT. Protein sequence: CSADRGLTLHF.

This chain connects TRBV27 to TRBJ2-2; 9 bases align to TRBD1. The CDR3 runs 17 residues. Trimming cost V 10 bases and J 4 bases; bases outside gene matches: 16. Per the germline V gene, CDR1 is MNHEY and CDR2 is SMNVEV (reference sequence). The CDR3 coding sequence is TGTGCCACCACAGGGGGCTCGGAGACAGGGGTCACCGGGGAGCTGTTTTTT. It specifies CATTGGSETGVTGELFF.

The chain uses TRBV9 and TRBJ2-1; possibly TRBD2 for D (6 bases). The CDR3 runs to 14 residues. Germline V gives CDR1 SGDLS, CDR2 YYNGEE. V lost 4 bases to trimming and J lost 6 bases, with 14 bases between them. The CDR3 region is CASSTDGDSNEQFF. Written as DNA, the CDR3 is TGTGCCAGCAGCACCGATGGGGACTCCAATGAGCAGTTCTTC.

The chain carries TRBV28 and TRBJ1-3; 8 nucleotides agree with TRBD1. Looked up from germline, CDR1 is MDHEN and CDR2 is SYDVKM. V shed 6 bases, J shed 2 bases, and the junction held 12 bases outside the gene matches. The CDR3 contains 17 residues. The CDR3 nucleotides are TGTGCCAGCAGCAAACACGGACAGGGACAGACTGGAAACACCATATATTTT. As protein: CASSKHGQGQTGNTIYF. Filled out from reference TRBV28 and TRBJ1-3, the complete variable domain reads DVKVTQSSRYLVKRTGEKVFLECVQDMDHENMFWYRQDPGLGLRLIYFSYDVKMKEKGDIPEGYSVSREKKERFSLILESASTNQTSMYLCASSKHGQGQTGNTIYFGEGSWLTVV.

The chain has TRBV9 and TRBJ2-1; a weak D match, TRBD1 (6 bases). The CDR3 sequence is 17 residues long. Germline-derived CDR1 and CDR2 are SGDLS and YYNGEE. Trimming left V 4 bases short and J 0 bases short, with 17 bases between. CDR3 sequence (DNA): TGTGCCAGCAGCCCTGGGGGCGTACCGAGCTCCTACAATGAGCAGTTCTTC. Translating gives CASSPGGVPSSYNEQFF.

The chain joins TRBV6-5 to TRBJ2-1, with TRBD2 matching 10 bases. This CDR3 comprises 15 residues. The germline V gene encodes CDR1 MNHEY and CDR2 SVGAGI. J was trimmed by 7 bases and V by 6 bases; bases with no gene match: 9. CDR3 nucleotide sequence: TGTGCCAGCAGCCCCAGCGGGAGGGCCAGGAATGAGCAGTTCTTC. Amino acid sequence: CASSPSGRARNEQFF.

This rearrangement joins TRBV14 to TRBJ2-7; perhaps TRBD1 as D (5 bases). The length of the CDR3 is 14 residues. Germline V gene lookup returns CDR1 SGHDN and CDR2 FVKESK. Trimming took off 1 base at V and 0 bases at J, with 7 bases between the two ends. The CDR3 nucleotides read TGTGCCAGCAGCCAAGGGACACACTCCTACGAGCAGTACTTC. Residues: CASSQGTHSYEQYF.

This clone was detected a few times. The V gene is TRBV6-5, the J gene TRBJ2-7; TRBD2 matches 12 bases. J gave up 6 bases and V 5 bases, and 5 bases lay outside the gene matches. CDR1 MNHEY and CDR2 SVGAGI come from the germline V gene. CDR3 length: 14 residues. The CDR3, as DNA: TGTGCCAGCAGTCTAGCGGGAGGGCCCGCCGAGCAGTACTTC. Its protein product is CASSLAGGPAEQYF.

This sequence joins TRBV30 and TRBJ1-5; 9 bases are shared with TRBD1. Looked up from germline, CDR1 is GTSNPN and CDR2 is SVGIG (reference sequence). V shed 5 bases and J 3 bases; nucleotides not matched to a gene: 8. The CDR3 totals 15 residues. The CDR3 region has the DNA TGTGCCTGGCAACCGGGACAGGGTAACAATCAGCCCCAGCATTTT. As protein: CAWQPGQGNNQPQHF.